Here is one T cell receptor (beta chain) with its context. These data belong to a study of blood T cell repertoires in COVID-19. Study in general: Samples of COVID-19 (acute and convalescent) were obtained from the United States, Italy and Spain. Sample material is recorded as cDNA or gDNA derived from T cells, B-cell-depleted T cells, or PBMCs.

The CDR3 is 15 residues long. Germline V gives CDR1 SGHTA, CDR2 FQGNSA. V shed 2 bases and J 5 bases; nucleotides not matched to a gene: 8. Measured with immunoSEQ multiplex PCR; TCRdb has only the in-frame clones, and not every one. This table has some 200,000 clones, approximately 82% appearing once. The specimen sequenced was peripheral blood. This clonotype was obtained from a woman between 40 and 50 years old who had recovered from COVID-19. This rearrangement joins TRBV7-2 to TRBJ1-2; 7 positions match TRBD1. The CDR3 loop is CASSLMDRNTYGYTF. The CDR3 coding sequence is TGTGCCAGCAGCTTAATGGACAGGAATACATATGGCTACACCTTC.